This is a list of T cell receptor beta chains from one sample in a study of PD-1 blockade in classical Hodgkin lymphoma. Only in-frame clones appear in the TCRdb table, and some are missing; sequencing was by immunoSEQ multiplex PCR. The sample has roughly 100,000 clones, roughly nine tenths seen once. Material: peripheral blood mononuclear cells (PBMCs), obtained before the fourth cycle of nivolumab. Receptors were obtained from a human donor with classical Hodgkin lymphoma. Both conserved end residues are part of each CDR3. A D gene is named only where the DNA matches it firmly. Part of the rows lack a size; the others show once, few, many or a class for expanded clones.

TRBJ2-3 TRBD2 - TRBV27 CASSPGLALDTQYF
TRBJ2-5 - - TRBV14 CASRQDSSRTQYF
TRBJ2-5 TRBD2 - TRBV10-3 CAISGSGSAETQYF
TRBJ1-2 TRBD1 - TRBV30 CAWSVQGGRGAGYTF
TRBJ1-5 - - TRBV7-2 CASSRWGGSNQPQHF
TRBJ1-5 - once TRBV2 CASSAETSQPQHF
TRBJ2-7 - - TRBV4-1 CASSQDTGSWNEQYF
TRBJ1-1 TRBD1 - TRBV11-1 CASSLAEPDRGSRGTEAFF
TRBJ1-5 - few TRBV28 CASSSGQVEFNQPQHF
TRBJ2-5 TRBD1 once TRBV9 CASSVGNRGQEETQYF
TRBJ2-5 TRBD1 - TRBV7-9 CASSLGDRGKQETQYF
TRBJ1-1 - - TRBV2 CADRILASSGTEAFF
TRBJ2-1 - - TRBV28 CASSLTGEQFF